A selection of T cell receptor beta chains follows, all from one sample in a study of blood T cell repertoires in COVID-19. The data were produced by immunoSEQ multiplex PCR, yet TCRdb's version contains in-frame clones alone and is incomplete. The sample lists 200,000 to 250,000 clones, approximately 91% occurring once. The sample was peripheral blood. The receptors were sampled from a woman in her thirties or forties who had recovered from COVID-19. The CDR3 runs from the conserved cysteine through the conserved F or W. A D gene is named only where the DNA matches it firmly. For some rows the clone size is stated as once, few or many, or as a class when expanded; others skip it.

D gene,clone size,CDR3 length,V gene,J gene,CDR3 protein,CDR3 DNA
.,.,15,TRBV2,TRBJ1-5,CASSEEKYSNQPQHF,TGTGCCAGCAGTGAAGAAAAATATAGCAATCAGCCCCAGCATTTT
TRBD1,.,15,TRBV11-3,TRBJ2-3,CASSRRQGAVDTQYF,TGTGCCAGCAGTCGCAGACAGGGGGCGGTAGATACGCAGTATTTT
TRBD2,.,18,TRBV28,TRBJ2-6,CATDLRTSGISGANVLTF,TGTGCCACCGATTTAAGGACTAGCGGGATCTCTGGGGCCAACGTCCTGACTTTC
TRBD1,.,15,TRBV27,TRBJ1-2,CASSSSGTANYGYTF,TGTGCCAGCAGTTCGTCCGGGACAGCTAACTATGGCTACACCTTC
.,.,15,TRBV7-2,TRBJ1-5,CASSLEWGGDQPQHF,TGTGCCAGCAGCTTAGAGTGGGGGGGAGACCAGCCCCAGCATTTT
TRBD2,.,15,TRBV19,TRBJ2-4,CASSILAGAENIQYF,TGTGCCAGTAGTATCTTAGCGGGAGCCGAAAACATTCAGTACTTC
.,.,15,TRBV11-3,TRBJ1-6,CASSPGRTGVSPLHF,TGTGCCAGCAGCCCCGGACGTACCGGGGTTTCACCCCTCCACTTT
TRBD1,.,13,TRBV6-6,TRBJ1-1,CASSFIGQGDAFF,TGTGCCAGCAGTTTTATCGGACAGGGTGACGCTTTCTTT
.,.,13,TRBV7-2,TRBJ1-2,CASSLTQEYGYTF,TGTGCCAGCAGCTTAACACAGGAGTATGGCTACACCTTC
TRBD1,.,14,TRBV28,TRBJ1-2,CASISRGIRNGYTF,TGTGCCAGCATCTCCAGGGGGATCAGGAATGGCTACACCTTC
TRBD2,.,15,TRBV11-2,TRBJ2-5,CASSHSGGAKETQYF,TGTGCCAGCAGCCATAGCGGGGGGGCCAAAGAGACCCAGTACTTC
TRBD1,.,17,TRBV7-9,TRBJ2-3,CASSLAWDREGTDTQYF,TGTGCCAGCAGCTTAGCCTGGGACAGGGAAGGAACAGATACGCAGTATTTT
.,.,15,TRBV30,TRBJ2-3,CAWRSLGAGTDTQYF,TGTGCCTGGAGGTCGCTGGGGGCGGGCACAGATACGCAGTATTTT
.,.,12,TRBV11-3,TRBJ1-4,CASSLTGEKLFF,TGTGCCAGCAGCTTGACAGGTGAAAAACTGTTTTTT
.,once,13,TRBV10-3,TRBJ1-3,CATPQVRGNTIYF,TGTGCCACCCCTCAGGTGCGAGGAAACACCATATATTTT
TRBD2,.,14,TRBV5-1,TRBJ2-3,CASSLGTSADTQYF,TGCGCCAGCAGCTTGGGGACTAGCGCAGATACGCAGTATTTT
TRBD2,once,16,TRBV15,TRBJ2-2,CATSRDLAGGIRELFF,TGTGCCACCAGCAGAGATTTAGCGGGAGGGATTAGGGAGCTGTTTTTT
.,.,16,TRBV5-1,TRBJ1-2,CASSLQGSPSNYGYTF,TGCGCCAGCAGCTTGCAGGGGTCGCCCTCTAACTATGGCTACACCTTC
TRBD2,.,13,TRBV7-8,TRBJ2-3,CASCRDYTDTQYF,TGTGCCAGCTGCCGGGACTACACAGATACGCAGTATTTT
TRBD1,.,16,TRBV10-3,TRBJ2-2,CAISDRDRGYTGELFF,TGTGCCATCAGTGATCGGGACAGGGGGTACACCGGGGAGCTGTTTTTT
TRBD2,.,17,TRBV19,TRBJ2-2,CASSSYSGRSNTGELFF,TGTGCCAGTAGTTCTTATAGCGGGAGGTCGAACACCGGGGAGCTGTTTTTT
.,.,15,TRBV6-5,TRBJ1-5,CASSRHRETNQPQHF,TGTGCCAGCAGTCGACACCGGGAGACAAATCAGCCCCAGCATTTT
TRBD2,.,15,TRBV27,TRBJ2-7,CASRIGTSGGYEQYF,TGTGCCAGCAGGATTGGGACTAGCGGGGGCTACGAGCAGTACTTC
.,.,14,TRBV11-3,TRBJ2-7,CASRQALGVYEQYF,TGTGCCAGCAGACAGGCCCTTGGGGTCTACGAGCAGTACTTC
.,once,15,TRBV6-2/TRBV6-3,TRBJ1-3,CASSWGGSSGNTIYF,TGTGCCAGCAGTTGGGGCGGCAGCTCTGGAAACACCATATATTTT
.,.,16,TRBV7-9,TRBJ2-7,CASSLRGQTAGSEQYF,TGTGCCAGCAGCTTAAGGGGACAGACGGCGGGGAGCGAGCAGTACTTC
.,.,14,TRBV11-3,TRBJ2-7,CASSLGTVSYEQYF,TGTGCCAGCAGCTTAGGGACAGTCTCCTACGAGCAGTACTTC
.,.,16,TRBV14,TRBJ1-2,CASSQDSPGVGYGYTF,TGTGCCAGCAGCCAAGATTCCCCGGGGGTAGGATATGGCTACACCTTC
TRBD1,.,13,TRBV5-5,TRBJ2-3,CASLHRGTDTQYF,TGTGCCAGCCTTCACAGGGGAACAGATACGCAGTATTTT
TRBD2,once,16,TRBV11-3,TRBJ2-1,CASSLALIAGESEQFF,TGTGCCAGCAGCCTGGCTTTAATAGCGGGAGAAAGTGAGCAGTTCTTC
.,once,15,TRBV19,TRBJ1-5,CASRGGVLRGQPQHF,TGTGCCAGTAGAGGCGGCGTCCTTAGGGGTCAGCCCCAGCATTTT
.,.,13,TRBV16,TRBJ2-3,CASSRARTDTQYF,TGTGCCAGCAGCCGGGCACGTACGGATACGCAGTATTTT
TRBD1,few,13,TRBV29-1,TRBJ1-6,CSVRDRYNSPLHF,TGCAGCGTAAGGGACAGGTATAATTCACCCCTCCACTTT
TRBD1,.,17,TRBV4-1,TRBJ1-2,CASSQDPNRGSNYGYTF,TGCGCCAGCAGCCAAGATCCTAACAGGGGATCTAACTATGGCTACACCTTC
TRBD2,.,15,TRBV29-1,TRBJ2-5,CSVAGLAGVGETQYF,TGCAGCGTTGCGGGACTAGCGGGAGTGGGGGAGACCCAGTACTTC
.,.,14,TRBV19,TRBJ2-6,CASSGDSGANVLTF,TGTGCCAGTAGCGGGGACTCTGGGGCCAACGTCCTGACTTTC
.,.,14,TRBV7-2,TRBJ1-2,CASSLADRPYGYTF,TGTGCCAGCAGCTTAGCCGACAGGCCTTATGGCTACACCTTC
.,.,14,TRBV5-4,TRBJ2-7,CASSTRQSSYEQYF,TGTGCCAGCAGCACTCGACAGAGCTCCTACGAGCAGTACTTC
.,.,14,TRBV4-3,TRBJ1-5,CASSQDWGGRPQHF,TGCGCCAGCAGCCAAGATTGGGGAGGGCGGCCCCAGCATTTT
.,.,14,TRBV29-1,TRBJ2-1,CSVEQGFLYNEQFF,TGCAGCGTAGAACAGGGCTTTCTTTACAATGAGCAGTTCTTC
.,.,13,TRBV9,TRBJ2-7,CASSVGSSYEQYF,TGTGCCAGCAGCGTAGGGAGCTCCTACGAGCAGTACTTC
TRBD2,once,17,TRBV19,TRBJ2-3,CASSPPGIAGVADTQYF,TGTGCCAGTAGCCCCCCGGGGATAGCGGGAGTTGCAGATACGCAGTATTTT
.,.,14,TRBV3-1/TRBV3-2,TRBJ1-3,CASSRTSSGNTIYF,TGTGCCAGCAGCCGGACAAGCTCTGGAAACACCATATATTTT
.,few,16,TRBV28,TRBJ1-5,CASSSPPQGIYQPQHF,TGTGCCAGCAGTTCCCCCCCTCAGGGGATTTATCAGCCCCAGCATTTT
.,.,12,TRBV11-1,TRBJ1-6,CASSSGGSPLHF,TGTGCCAGCAGCTCGGGAGGTTCACCCCTCCACTTT
.,.,16,TRBV7-2,TRBJ1-5,CASSLVGGGSNQPQHF,TGTGCCAGCAGCTTAGTAGGGGGGGGTAGCAATCAGCCCCAGCATTTT
.,once,16,TRBV7-9,TRBJ2-7,CASKKDQGRLSYEQYF,TGTGCCAGCAAAAAAGACCAGGGCCGTTTATCCTACGAGCAGTACTTC
.,.,18,TRBV7-8,TRBJ1-3,CASSPRVGQGLRGNTIYF,TGTGCCAGCAGCCCGAGGGTAGGGCAGGGGCTGAGGGGAAACACCATATATTTT